This T cell receptor beta chain appears in the sequencing data of a study of T cells in Graves' hyperthyroidism and ophthalmopathy. Turning to the study itself: Before treatment of any kind, peripheral blood was taken at initial diagnosis. General study findings and limits: Ophthalmopathy was separated from stable hyperthyroidism by a 13 V-J model. Among clonotypes expanded in thyroid above 0.001, most were also found in blood.

V was pared by 3 bases and J by 3 bases, with 21 bases between. The CDR3 loop spans 17 amino acids. The germline V gene encodes CDR1 SGHNT and CDR2 YENEEA. This clonotype was counted only a few times. Antigen unknown. Researchers amplified the TCR beta CDR3 regions from RNA transcripts. First-round RT-PCR targeting the TCR CDR3 was performed with the HTBI primer set. TCRdb called the multiplex PCR reads again in MiXCR, with one record for every CDR3 protein. The data contain roughly 380,000 distinct CDR3 sequences, roughly 13% of them singletons. This receptor was obtained from a man younger than 45 with Graves' hyperthyroidism that later progressed to Graves' ophthalmopathy. The sequenced sample was blood. This chain uses TRBV11-3 with TRBJ2-7; D is unclear. The CDR3: CASSFGVLPTRIYEQYF. In nucleotides, the CDR3 is TGTGCCAGCAGCTTCGGAGTTCTCCCTACAAGGATCTACGAGCAGTACTTC.